This TCR beta chain appears in the sequencing data of a study of blood T cell repertoires in COVID-19. Study at large: The United States, Italy and Spain supplied acute and convalescent COVID-19 samples.

The CDR3 totals 15 residues. The V end was cut by 0 bases, the J end by 6 bases, with 9 bases between. CDR1 LNHNV and CDR2 YYDKDF come from the germline V gene (reference sequence). Original analysis: Scientists estimated how many nucleated cells there were by amplifying reference gene primers. The protocol was immunoSEQ multiplex PCR, while the TCRdb copy is restricted to in-frame clones and leaves out a portion. D and trimming come from the DNA, and the V and J calls and clone size come from that table. Here the sample spans about 130,000 clones, 88% being singletons. This TCR was sampled from a man aged 50 to 59 with acute or convalescent COVID-19. The chain uses TRBV15 and TRBJ1-6; D call uncertain. Sequencing used peripheral blood. CDR3 sequence (DNA): TGTGCCACCAGCAGAGATGCAGTCTTTAATTCACCCCTCCACTTT. Encoded protein: CATSRDAVFNSPLHF. Supplemented by reference TRBV15 and TRBJ1-6, the full variable domain reads DAMVIQNPRYQVTQFGKPVTLSCSQTLNHNVMYWYQQKSSQAPKLLFHYYDKDFNNEADTPDNFQSRRPNTSFCFLDIRSPGLGDTAMYLCATSRDAVFNSPLHFGNGTRLTVT.